A single sample gave rise to the 30 T cell receptor beta chains below, sequenced in a study of identifying expanded T cells in peripheral blood (dated by TCRdb to about 2019). To prepare the library, the immunoSEQ multiplex PCR assay was applied. Sourced from immuneACCESS, this table was stored by TCRdb with only in-frame sequences that have V and J called. A share of the clones is absent; for the studies checked, an unresolved V gene accounts for under half, and the remainder has no known explanation. In all, the sample holds 90,000 to 120,000 clones, and roughly 91% of those were seen once. The ten largest account for 16% of the sample. The sequencing input was blood. These receptors all stem from a person between 18 and 69 years old in good health.

The V call is TRBV11-3, the J call TRBJ1-1; no firm D call. Trimming took off 3 bases at V and 3 bases at J, with 11 bases between the two ends. This CDR3 contains 14 residues. Per the germline V gene, CDR1 is SGHNT and CDR2 is YENEEA. The DNA of the CDR3 is TGTGCCAGCAGCTTGGGGTCTTTGGACACTGAAGCTTTCTTT. Encoded protein: CASSLGSLDTEAFF.

The chain uses TRBV9 and TRBJ2-1; the match to TRBD1 covers 8 bases. Germline V CDR1 and CDR2: SGDLS, YYNGEE. The J segment lost 8 bases and the V segment lost 0 bases, leaving 4 bases of the junction unmatched. The CDR3 sequence is 14 residues long. CDR3 protein: CASSVAGGNYEQFF. The CDR3 DNA follows: TGTGCCAGCAGCGTAGCAGGGGGCAATTATGAGCAGTTCTTC.

This chain uses TRBV7-8 with TRBJ2-7; D assignment may be TRBD1 or TRBD2 (5 bases each). Between the trimmed V and J ends, which lost 0 bases and 4 bases, there was a span of 25 bases. The germline gives CDR1 SGHVS, CDR2 FQNEAQ. The CDR3 loop spans 19 amino acids. The CDR3 is CASSLAPRVADTMGYEQYF. DNA for the CDR3: TGTGCCAGCAGCTTAGCACCGAGGGTCGCGGACACCATGGGGTACGAGCAGTACTTC. The entire variable domain, with the rest obtained from reference TRBV7-8 and TRBJ2-7, is as follows: GAGVSQSPRYKVAKRGQDVALRCDPISGHVSLFWYQQALGQGPEFLTYFQNEAQLDKSGLPSDRFFAERPEGSVSTLKIQRTQQEDSAVYLCASSLAPRVADTMGYEQYFGPGTRLTVT.

This clone has just one count. The J gene is TRBJ1-1, the V gene TRBV10-2, with D unclear. This CDR3 has 12 amino acids. V was trimmed by 8 bases and J by 2 bases, leaving 9 bases between them. CDR1 WSHSY and CDR2 SAAADI come from the germline V gene. In nucleotides, the CDR3 is TGCGCCAGCGGACGCTCAAACACTGAAGCTTTCTTT. Amino acid sequence: CASGRSNTEAFF.

The CDR3 here is CASSQLQGGGYGYTF. The DNA for the CDR3 is TGCGCCAGCAGCCAATTACAGGGCGGTGGCTATGGCTACACCTTC. The chain uses TRBV4-3 and TRBJ1-2, with D possibly being TRBD1 (6 bases). From germline, CDR1 is LGHNA and CDR2 YSLEER. Trimming cost V 2 bases and J 4 bases, with 14 bases left between them. The CDR3 contains 15 residues.

The V gene is TRBV5-1, the J gene TRBJ2-5, with TRBD2 matching over 7 bases. The CDR3 length is 15 residues. J lost 5 bases, V lost 1 base, and 8 bases had no gene match. Germline V gene sequence: CDR1 SGHRS, CDR2 YFSETQ. The CDR3 nucleotides are TGCGCCAGCAGCTTGAACACGGGGGGACTGGAGACCCAGTACTTC. Its protein product is CASSLNTGGLETQYF.

The V gene is TRBV27, the J gene TRBJ1-6, with D perhaps TRBD1 (5 bases). The CDR3 spans 18 residues. Germline CDR1 reads MNHEY; CDR2 reads SMNVEV (reference sequence). Trimming cost V 5 bases and J 10 bases, with 27 bases left between them. CDR3 amino acids: CASSPVKGLLQIGSPLHF. The CDR3 DNA follows: TGTGCCAGCAGTCCCGTTAAGGGGCTCCTCCAGATAGGGTCACCCCTCCACTTT.

The J gene is TRBJ2-5, the V gene TRBV6-7; 7 positions agree with TRBD1. TRBV6-7 is treated as an ORF (open reading frame) with a function not yet certain. J was trimmed by 2 bases and V by 3 bases; bases with no gene match: 9. The CDR3 sequence is 16 residues long. CDR3 in amino acids: CASSYHRDRGQETQYF. CDR3 in DNA: TGTGCCAGCAGTTATCACAGGGACAGAGGTCAAGAGACCCAGTACTTC.

This chain connects TRBV7-6 to TRBJ1-4, with a weak D call TRBD1 (5 bases). Germline CDR1 reads SGHVS; CDR2 reads FNYEAQ. Trimming removed 4 bases at V and 12 bases at J, with 21 bases between. This CDR3 comprises 15 residues. CDR3 nucleotides: TGTGCCAGCAGCTCCCTGGGAGGGGCCTGGGGGGAACTGTTTTTT. Translating gives CASSSLGGAWGELFF.

This clone appeared once. The J gene is TRBJ1-2, the V gene TRBV30; TRBD1 is a possible D gene (6 bases). The CDR3 contains 15 residues. Trimming removed 0 bases at V and 4 bases at J, with 15 bases between. CDR1 GTSNPN and CDR2 SVGIG come from the germline V gene (reference sequence). As DNA, the CDR3 is TGTGCCTGGAGTGTTGGGGGGGCGATCCCCTATGGCTACACCTTC. This codes for CAWSVGGAIPYGYTF.

There are a few counts of this clone. The V and J genes are TRBV4-3 and TRBJ2-4, with D possibly matching TRBD2 (6 bases). V dropped 0 bases and J dropped 5 bases, with 17 bases sitting between them. The CDR3 runs to 17 residues. The germline V gene has CDR1 LGHNA and CDR2 YSLEER. CDR3 bases: TGCGCCAGCAGCCAAGATTGGGCGGGGACGTCGCAAAACATTCAGTACTTC. Translating gives CASSQDWAGTSQNIQYF.

As concerns this clone: The junction shows a germline mismatch at one end, possibly a read error. The rearrangement uses TRBV7-2 and TRBJ1-6, with unresolved D. Per the germline V gene, CDR1 is SGHTA and CDR2 is FQGNSA. The CDR3 is made up of 18 amino acids. CDR3 sequence reads: CASSPGEWGRPFNPPLHF. The DNA for the CDR3 is TGTGCCAGCAGCCCTGGTGAATGGGGTCGACCCTTTAATCCACCCCTCCACTTT. Full variable domain (missing parts from reference TRBV7-2 and TRBJ1-6): GAGVSQSPSNKVTEKGKDVELRCDPISGHTALYWYRQSLGQGLEFLIYFQGNSAPDKSGLPSDRFSAERTGGSVSTLTIQRTQQEDSAVYLCASSPGEWGRPFNPPLHFGNGTRLTVT.

The chain joins TRBV5-4 to TRBJ2-2, with 11 bases lining up with TRBD2. This CDR3 is built from 15 residues. V shed 2 bases and J 6 bases; nucleotides not matched to a gene: 3. Germline CDR1 reads SGHNT; CDR2 reads YYREEE (reference sequence). CDR3 sequence: CASSFSGGAPGELFF. In DNA form, the CDR3 reads TGTGCCAGCAGCTTTAGCGGGGGGGCCCCCGGGGAGCTGTTTTTT.

The rearrangement links TRBV11-3 to TRBJ2-7; TRBD1 is a possible D gene (5 bases). CDR1 and CDR2 (germline): SGHNT, YENEEA. V was clipped by 2 bases and J by 2 bases, with 13 bases between them. The CDR3 covers 15 residues. The CDR3 region is CASSLWQGTAYEQYF. The DNA of the CDR3 is TGTGCCAGCAGCTTATGGCAGGGCACAGCCTACGAGCAGTACTTC. Based on the CDR3 plus reference TRBV11-3 and TRBJ2-7, the full variable domain is EAGVVQSPRYKIIEKKQPVAFWCNPISGHNTLYWYLQNLGQGPELLIRYENEEAVDDSQLPKDRFSAERLKGVDSTLKIQPAELGDSAVYLCASSLWQGTAYEQYFGPGTRLTVT.

This clone came up once. The CDR3 sequence: CASSFGTEAFF. CDR3 DNA: TGTGCCAGCAGCTTTGGCACTGAAGCTTTCTTT. J is TRBJ1-1 and V is TRBV7-2; D gene uncertain. The V gene lost 3 bases and the J gene lost 4 bases, with 3 bases spanning the gap. CDR1 is SGHTA, CDR2 FQGNSA, per germline. CDR3 length: 11 residues.

The V gene is TRBV7-6, the J gene TRBJ1-2, with 12 bases matching TRBD1. The CDR3 covers 16 residues. Looked up from germline, CDR1 is SGHVS and CDR2 is FNYEAQ. The trim removed 5 bases at V and 6 bases at J, leaving 10 bases unmatched. CDR3 in DNA: TGTGCCAGCAGCCCTACCCTTGGGACAGGGGGCGATGGCTACACCTTC. It translates to CASSPTLGTGGDGYTF.

V usage is TRBV15 and J usage is TRBJ2-5; TRBD1 agrees at 7 bases. After removal of 0 bases from V and 5 bases from J, the junction contained 3 bases not matched to a gene. CDR3 length equals 14 residues. CDR1 is LNHNV and CDR2 is YYDKDF in the germline V gene (reference sequence). The CDR3 loop is CATSRDTGDETQYF. The CDR3 region has the DNA TGTGCCACCAGCAGAGATACAGGGGACGAGACCCAGTACTTC.

About this clone itself: The junction differs from germline at one of its ends, possibly a read error. The chain combines TRBV27 with TRBJ2-7; 8 bases agree with TRBD2. The CDR3 extends over 10 amino acids. Germline CDR1 reads MNHEY; CDR2 reads SMNVEV (reference sequence). The CDR3 is CASTTPGGTF. CDR3 sequence (DNA): TGTGCCAGCACCACCCCGGGGGGGACCTTC.

This clone was detected only a few times. This chain connects TRBV7-2 to TRBJ1-2; TRBD1 agrees at 10 bases. The CDR3 totals 14 residues. Per germline, CDR1 SGHTA and CDR2 FQGNSA. The J segment lost 6 bases and the V segment lost 5 bases, leaving 6 bases of the junction unmatched. For the CDR3, the DNA is TGTGCCAGCAGCCCCGACAGGGGGCGAGATGGCTACACCTTC. Translation: CASSPDRGRDGYTF.

The V gene is TRBV28, the J gene TRBJ2-7, with D possibly being TRBD1 or TRBD2 (5 bases each). The CDR3 contains 13 residues. Trimming stripped 4 bases from V and 9 bases from J, with 16 bases between. Germline V gene sequence: CDR1 MDHEN, CDR2 SYDVKM. The CDR3 nucleotides read TGTGCCAGCAGTTCGTCCGGGGCCCAAGGGCAGTACTTC. Its protein is CASSSSGAQGQYF. Complete variable domain (other parts from reference TRBV28 and TRBJ2-7): DVKVTQSSRYLVKRTGEKVFLECVQDMDHENMFWYRQDPGLGLRLIYFSYDVKMKEKGDIPEGYSVSREKKERFSLILESASTNQTSMYLCASSSSGAQGQYFGPGTRLTVT.

This clone was seen just once. This chain joins TRBV5-6 and TRBJ1-2; D possibly corresponds to TRBD1 (5 bases). Trimming cost V 6 bases and J 5 bases, with 17 bases left between them. Germline loops: CDR1 SGHDT, CDR2 YYEEEE. CDR3 size: 14 residues. CDR3 coding DNA: TGTGCCAGCACCCCGGGTGGGACGGCTTATGGCTACACCTTC. It specifies CASTPGGTAYGYTF.

The chain uses TRBV28 and TRBJ1-5; TRBD1 aligns across 9 bases. The CDR3 contains 15 residues. Per germline, CDR1 MDHEN and CDR2 SYDVKM. V lost 2 bases, J lost 6 bases, and 5 bases stayed unmatched. The CDR3 sequence: CASSLGDRAGQPQHF. In DNA, the CDR3 is TGTGCCAGCAGTTTAGGGGACAGGGCGGGTCAGCCCCAGCATTTT.

The chain combines TRBV21-1 with TRBJ2-7; TRBD1, the table's D call, lacks a check against the DNA. TRBV21-1 is a recognized pseudogene. The CDR3 has 16 residues. CDR3 sequence reads: CASSKDGTGPSYEQYF. In nucleotides, the CDR3 is TGTGCCAGCAGCAAAGATGGGACAGGGCCTTCTTACGAGCAGTACTTC.

This clone appeared a single time. This chain connects TRBV5-1 to TRBJ2-5; D gene ambiguous. The V gene lost 4 bases and the J gene lost 1 base, with 8 bases spanning the gap. Germline V gene sequence: CDR1 SGHRS, CDR2 YFSETQ. This CDR3 is 13 amino acids long. The CDR3 DNA reads as TGCGCCAGCAGCCGCCCCCCCCAAGAGACCCAGTACTTC. Residues: CASSRPPQETQYF.

The chain joins TRBV10-3 to TRBJ2-5; possibly TRBD1 for D (5 bases). The CDR3 has 13 amino acids. The V gene lost 3 bases and the J gene lost 4 bases, with 9 bases spanning the gap. Germline-derived CDR1 and CDR2 are ENHRY and SYGVKD. CDR3 residues: CAISEGRAETQYF. CDR3 DNA: TGTGCCATCAGTGAAGGCAGGGCAGAGACCCAGTACTTC.

The rearrangement uses TRBV5-1 and TRBJ2-1; D remains ambiguous. The CDR3 runs 14 residues. Trimming took off 1 base at V and 5 bases at J, with 10 bases between the two ends. Looked up from germline, CDR1 is SGHRS and CDR2 is YFSETQ. In DNA, the CDR3 is TGCGCCAGCAGCTTGTACACTCTGAACAATGAGCAGTTCTTC. This codes for CASSLYTLNNEQFF.

The chain has TRBV7-2 and TRBJ1-4; D not certain. V shed 3 bases and J shed 8 bases, with 13 bases lying between them. This CDR3 region has 14 residues. Germline CDR1 SGHTA, CDR2 FQGNSA. The CDR3 nucleotides are TGTGCCAGCAGCTTGGGCACCGGGTGGGAAAAACTGTTTTTT. Translating it yields CASSLGTGWEKLFF.

This chain uses TRBV7-9 with TRBJ1-2, with D unclear. V lost 4 bases to trimming and J lost 4 bases, with 13 bases between them. This CDR3 is 14 amino acids long. Germline V CDR1 and CDR2: SEHNR, FQNEAQ (reference sequence). CDR3 in DNA: TGTGCCAGCAGCTCCCTATTTCTATTCTATGGCTACACCTTC. Protein product: CASSSLFLFYGYTF.

The chain recombines TRBV2 with TRBJ2-1, with TRBD1 matching 7 bases. The CDR3 is made up of 15 amino acids. Trimming cost V 1 base and J 4 bases; bases outside gene matches: 4. From germline, CDR1 is SNHLY and CDR2 FYNNEI. The CDR3 coding sequence is TGTGCCAGCAGTGAAGAGGGGGCGGGTTACAATGAGCAGTTCTTC. Translating gives CASSEEGAGYNEQFF.

The CDR3 DNA is TGCAGCGTTGAAGATCACCCGGAGAGCTCCTACAATGAGCAGTTCTTC. Its protein product is CSVEDHPESSYNEQFF. This chain connects TRBV29-1 to TRBJ2-1; D is uncertain. The CDR3 runs 16 residues. Germline CDR1 is SQVTM and CDR2 is ANQGSEA. V was trimmed by 0 bases and J by 0 bases, leaving 12 bases between them.